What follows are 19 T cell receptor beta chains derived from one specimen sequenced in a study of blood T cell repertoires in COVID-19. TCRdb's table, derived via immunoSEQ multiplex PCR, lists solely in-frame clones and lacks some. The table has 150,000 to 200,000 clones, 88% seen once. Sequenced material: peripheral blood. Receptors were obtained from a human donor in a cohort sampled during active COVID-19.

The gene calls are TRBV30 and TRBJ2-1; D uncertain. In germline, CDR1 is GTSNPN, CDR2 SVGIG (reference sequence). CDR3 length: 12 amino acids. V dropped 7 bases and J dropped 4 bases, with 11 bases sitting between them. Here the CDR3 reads CASSTEYNEQFF. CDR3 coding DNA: TGTGCCTCTTCGACGGAGTACAATGAGCAGTTCTTC.

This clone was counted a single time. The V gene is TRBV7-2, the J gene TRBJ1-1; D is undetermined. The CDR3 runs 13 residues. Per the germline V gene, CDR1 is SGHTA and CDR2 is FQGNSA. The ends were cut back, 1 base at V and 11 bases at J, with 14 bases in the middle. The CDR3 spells CASSLGPAAGAFF. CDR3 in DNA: TGTGCCAGCAGCTTAGGCCCGGCGGCTGGTGCTTTCTTT.

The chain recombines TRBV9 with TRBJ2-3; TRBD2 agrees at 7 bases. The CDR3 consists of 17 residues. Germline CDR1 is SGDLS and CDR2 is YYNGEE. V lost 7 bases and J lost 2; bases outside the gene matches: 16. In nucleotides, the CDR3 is TGTGCCAGCGCCCCGGCGGGAGCTTGGGGTTCCACAGATACGCAGTATTTT. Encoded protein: CASAPAGAWGSTDTQYF.

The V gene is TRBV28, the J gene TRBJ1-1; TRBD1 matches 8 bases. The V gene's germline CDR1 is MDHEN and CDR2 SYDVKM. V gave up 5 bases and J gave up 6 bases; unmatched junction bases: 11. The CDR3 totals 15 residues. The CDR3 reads CASSTDLETGAEAFF. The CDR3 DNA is TGTGCCAGCAGTACCGACCTCGAGACAGGGGCTGAAGCTTTCTTT. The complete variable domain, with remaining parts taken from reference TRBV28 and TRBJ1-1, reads DVKVTQSSRYLVKRTGEKVFLECVQDMDHENMFWYRQDPGLGLRLIYFSYDVKMKEKGDIPEGYSVSREKKERFSLILESASTNQTSMYLCASSTDLETGAEAFFGQGTRLTVV.

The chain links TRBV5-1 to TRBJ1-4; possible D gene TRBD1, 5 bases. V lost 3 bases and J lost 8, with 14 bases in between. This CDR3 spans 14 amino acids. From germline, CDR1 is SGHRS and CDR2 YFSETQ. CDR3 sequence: CASSSDLPGEKLFF. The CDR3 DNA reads TGCGCCAGCAGCTCGGACCTTCCAGGGGAAAAACTGTTTTTT.

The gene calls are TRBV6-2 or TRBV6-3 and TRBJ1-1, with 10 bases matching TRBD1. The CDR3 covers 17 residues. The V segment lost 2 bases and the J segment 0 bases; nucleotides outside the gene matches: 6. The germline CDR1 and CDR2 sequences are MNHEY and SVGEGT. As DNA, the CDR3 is TGTGCCAGCAGTTACGCGACAGGGGGCCCAATGAACACTGAAGCTTTCTTT. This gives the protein CASSYATGGPMNTEAFF.

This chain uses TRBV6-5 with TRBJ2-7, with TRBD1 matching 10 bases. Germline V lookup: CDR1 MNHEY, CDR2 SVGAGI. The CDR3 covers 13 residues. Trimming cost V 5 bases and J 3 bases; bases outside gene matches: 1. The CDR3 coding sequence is TGTGCCAGCAGTCGGGACAGGGGCTACGAGCAGTACTTC. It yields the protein CASSRDRGYEQYF.

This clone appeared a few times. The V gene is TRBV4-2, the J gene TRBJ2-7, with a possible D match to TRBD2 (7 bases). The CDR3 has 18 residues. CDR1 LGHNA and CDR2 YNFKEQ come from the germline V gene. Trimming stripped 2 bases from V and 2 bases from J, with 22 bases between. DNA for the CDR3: TGTGCCAGCAGCCAAACGACCGCGAGGGGGGGGGCCACCTACGAGCAGTACTTC. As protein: CASSQTTARGGATYEQYF.

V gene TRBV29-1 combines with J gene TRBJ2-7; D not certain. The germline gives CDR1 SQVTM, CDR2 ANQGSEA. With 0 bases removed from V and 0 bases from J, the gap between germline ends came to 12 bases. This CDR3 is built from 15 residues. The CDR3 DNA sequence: TGCAGCGTTGAAGAGGGTCTAGGAGCCTCCTACGAGCAGTACTTC. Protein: CSVEEGLGASYEQYF.

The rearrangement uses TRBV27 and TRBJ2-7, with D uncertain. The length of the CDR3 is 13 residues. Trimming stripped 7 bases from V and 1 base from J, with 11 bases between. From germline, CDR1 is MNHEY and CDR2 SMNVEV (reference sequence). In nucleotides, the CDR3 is TGTGCCAGCAAAGCAAGTGGTTCCTACGAGCAGTACTTC. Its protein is CASKASGSYEQYF.

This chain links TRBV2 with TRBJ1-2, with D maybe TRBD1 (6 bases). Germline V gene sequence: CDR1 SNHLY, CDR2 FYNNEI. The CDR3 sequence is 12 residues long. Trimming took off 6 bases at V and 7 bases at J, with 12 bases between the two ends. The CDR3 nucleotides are TGTGCCAGCAGCAGGGGTGAGGGTGGCTACACCTTC. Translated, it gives CASSRGEGGYTF. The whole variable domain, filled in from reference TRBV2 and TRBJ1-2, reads EPEVTQTPSHQVTQMGQEVILRCVPISNHLYFYWYRQILGQKVEFLVSFYNNEISEKSEIFDDQFSVERPDGSNFTLKIRSTKLEDSAMYFCASSRGEGGYTFGSGTRLTVV.

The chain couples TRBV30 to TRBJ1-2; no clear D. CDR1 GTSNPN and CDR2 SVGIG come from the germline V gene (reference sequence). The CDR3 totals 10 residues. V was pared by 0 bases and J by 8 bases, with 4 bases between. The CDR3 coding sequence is TGTGCCTGGAGTGTAAGCGGCTACACCTTC. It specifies CAWSVSGYTF. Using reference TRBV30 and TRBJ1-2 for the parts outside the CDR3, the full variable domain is SQTIHQWPATLVQPVGSPLSLECTVEGTSNPNLYWYRQAAGRGLQLLFYSVGIGQISSEVPQNLSASRPQDRQFILSSKKLLLSDSGFYLCAWSVSGYTFGSGTRLTVV.

The CDR3 reads CASSYLGFNYF. In DNA, the CDR3 is TGTGCCAGCAGTTACCTCGGTTTCAACTACTTC. The rearrangement uses TRBV6-5 and TRBJ2-7, with no clear D. Deletions cut 2 bases from V and 13 bases from J, with 12 bases between. The germline CDR1 and CDR2 sequences are MNHEY and SVGAGI. CDR3 length: 11 amino acids.

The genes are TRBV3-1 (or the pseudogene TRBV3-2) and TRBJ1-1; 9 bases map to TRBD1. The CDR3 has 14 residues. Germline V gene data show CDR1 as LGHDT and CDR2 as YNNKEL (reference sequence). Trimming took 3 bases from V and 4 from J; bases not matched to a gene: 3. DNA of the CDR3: TGTGCCAGCAGCCAGGGACAGGGCGTCACTGAAGCTTTCTTT. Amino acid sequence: CASSQGQGVTEAFF.

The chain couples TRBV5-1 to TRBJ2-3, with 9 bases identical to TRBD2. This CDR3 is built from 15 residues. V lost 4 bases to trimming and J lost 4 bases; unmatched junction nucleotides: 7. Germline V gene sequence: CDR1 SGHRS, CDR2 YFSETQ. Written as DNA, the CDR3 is TGCGCCAGCAGCATAGGGACTAGCAAGGCAGATACGCAGTATTTT. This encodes CASSIGTSKADTQYF.

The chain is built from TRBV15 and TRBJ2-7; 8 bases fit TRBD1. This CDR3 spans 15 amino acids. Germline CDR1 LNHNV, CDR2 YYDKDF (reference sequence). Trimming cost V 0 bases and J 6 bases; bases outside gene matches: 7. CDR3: CATSRDGQGASEQYF. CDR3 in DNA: TGTGCCACCAGCAGAGACGGCCAGGGGGCGAGCGAGCAGTACTTC.

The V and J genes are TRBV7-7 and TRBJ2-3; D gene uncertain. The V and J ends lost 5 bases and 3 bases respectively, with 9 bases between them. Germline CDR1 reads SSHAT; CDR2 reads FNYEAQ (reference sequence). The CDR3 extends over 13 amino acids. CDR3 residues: CASSQRLTDTQYF. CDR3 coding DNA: TGTGCCAGCAGCCAAAGACTTACAGATACGCAGTATTTT.

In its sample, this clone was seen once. CDR3 protein: CASSQRGGGYNEQFF. The CDR3 DNA reads TGTGCCAGCAGCCAGCGGGGGGGCGGCTACAATGAGCAGTTCTTC. The V gene is TRBV7-8, the J gene TRBJ2-1; TRBD2 matches at 10 bases. The germline V gene encodes CDR1 SGHVS and CDR2 FQNEAQ. J was trimmed by 3 bases and V by 5 bases; bases with no gene match: 4. This CDR3 region has 15 residues.

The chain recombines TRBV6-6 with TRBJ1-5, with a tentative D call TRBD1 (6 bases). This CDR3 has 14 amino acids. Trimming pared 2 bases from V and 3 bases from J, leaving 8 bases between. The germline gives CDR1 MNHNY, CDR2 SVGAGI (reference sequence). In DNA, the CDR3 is TGTGCCAGCAGTTACACAGGGTCCAATCAGCCCCAGCATTTT. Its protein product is CASSYTGSNQPQHF.